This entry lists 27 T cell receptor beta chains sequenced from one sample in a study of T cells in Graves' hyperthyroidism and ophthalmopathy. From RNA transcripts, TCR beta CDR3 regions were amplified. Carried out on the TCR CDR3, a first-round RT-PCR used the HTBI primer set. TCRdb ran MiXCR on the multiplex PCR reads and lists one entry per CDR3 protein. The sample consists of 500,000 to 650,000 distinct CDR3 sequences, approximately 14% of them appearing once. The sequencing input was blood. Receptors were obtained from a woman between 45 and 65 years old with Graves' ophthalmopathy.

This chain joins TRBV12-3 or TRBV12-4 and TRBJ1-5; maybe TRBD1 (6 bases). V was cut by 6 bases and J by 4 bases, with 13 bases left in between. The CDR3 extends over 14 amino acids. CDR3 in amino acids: CASRTGSGNQPQHF. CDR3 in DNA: TGTGCCAGCAGAACAGGGTCAGGTAATCAGCCCCAGCATTTT.

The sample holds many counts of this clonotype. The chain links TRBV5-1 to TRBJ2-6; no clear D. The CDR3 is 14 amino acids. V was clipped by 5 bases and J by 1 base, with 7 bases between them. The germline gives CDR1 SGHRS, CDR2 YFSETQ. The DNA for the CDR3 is TGCGCCAGCAGAGCGCAATCTGGGGCCAACGTCCTGACTTTC. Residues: CASRAQSGANVLTF. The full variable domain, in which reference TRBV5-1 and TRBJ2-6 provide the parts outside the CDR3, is KAGVTQTPRYLIKTRGQQVTLSCSPISGHRSVSWYQQTPGQGLQFLFEYFSETQRNKGNFPGRFSGRQFSNSRSEMNVSTLELGDSALYLCASRAQSGANVLTFGAGSRLTVL.

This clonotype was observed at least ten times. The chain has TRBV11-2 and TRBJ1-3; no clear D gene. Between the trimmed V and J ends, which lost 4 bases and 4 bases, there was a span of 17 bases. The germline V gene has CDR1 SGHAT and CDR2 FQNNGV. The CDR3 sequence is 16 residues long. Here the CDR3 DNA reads TGTGCCAGCAGCTCAAACCGCGGGAGGGCCGGAAACACCATATATTTT. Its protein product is CASSSNRGRAGNTIYF. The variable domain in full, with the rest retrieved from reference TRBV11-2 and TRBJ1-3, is EAGVAQSPRYKIIEKRQSVAFWCNPISGHATLYWYQQILGQGPKLLIQFQNNGVVDDSQLPKDRFSAERLKGVDSTLKIQPAKLEDSAVYLCASSSNRGRAGNTIYFGEGSWLTVV.

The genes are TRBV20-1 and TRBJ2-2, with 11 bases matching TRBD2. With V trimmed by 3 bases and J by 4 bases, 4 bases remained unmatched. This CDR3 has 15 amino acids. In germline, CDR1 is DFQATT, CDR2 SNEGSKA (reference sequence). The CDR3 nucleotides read TGCAGTGCTAGGAATAGCGGGAGGGGCACCGGGGAGCTGTTTTTT. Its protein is CSARNSGRGTGELFF.

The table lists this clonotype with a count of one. The CDR3 reads CASSTTGTVTYEQYF. In DNA form, the CDR3 reads TGTGCCAGCAGCACCACCGGGACAGTGACCTACGAGCAGTACTTC. The chain couples TRBV28 to TRBJ2-7, with 7 bases that match TRBD1. The ends lost 6 bases at V and 2 bases at J; junction bases unmatched: 10. The CDR3 spans 15 residues. Germline loops: CDR1 MDHEN, CDR2 SYDVKM.

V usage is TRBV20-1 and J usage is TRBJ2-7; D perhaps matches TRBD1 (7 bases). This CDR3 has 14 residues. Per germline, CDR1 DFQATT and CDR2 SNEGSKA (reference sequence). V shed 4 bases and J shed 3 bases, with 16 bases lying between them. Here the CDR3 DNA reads TGCAGTGCTACCCAGGGGGGCGGGGACTACGAGCAGTACTTC. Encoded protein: CSATQGGGDYEQYF.

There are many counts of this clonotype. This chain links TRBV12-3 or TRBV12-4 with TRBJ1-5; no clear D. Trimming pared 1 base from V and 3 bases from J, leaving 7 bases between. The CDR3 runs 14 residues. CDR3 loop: CASSLVPANQPQHF. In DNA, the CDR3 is TGTGCCAGCAGTTTAGTGCCGGCCAATCAGCCCCAGCATTTT.

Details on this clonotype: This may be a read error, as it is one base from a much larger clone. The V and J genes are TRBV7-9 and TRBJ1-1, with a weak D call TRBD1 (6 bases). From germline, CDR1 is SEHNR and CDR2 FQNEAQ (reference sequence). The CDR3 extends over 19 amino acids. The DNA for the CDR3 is TGTGCCGGCAGCTTAAAGAGATGGACAGAGCCGGAATTGAACACTGAAGCTTTCTTT. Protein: CAGSLKRWTEPELNTEAFF.

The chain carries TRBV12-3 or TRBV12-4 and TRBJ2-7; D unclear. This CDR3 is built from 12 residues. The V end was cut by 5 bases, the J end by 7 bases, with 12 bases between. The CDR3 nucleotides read TGTGCCAGCAGTCTAAGGGTGTGGGAGCAGTACTTC. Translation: CASSLRVWEQYF.

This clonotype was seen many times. The CDR3 region has the DNA TGTGCCAGCAGTGACGAGGGGAGCTCCTACAATGAGCAGTTCTTC. Its protein is CASSDEGSSYNEQFF. The chain has TRBV2 and TRBJ2-1; D tentatively fits TRBD1 or TRBD2 (5 bases each). Deletions cut 3 bases from V and 0 bases from J, with 9 bases between. The CDR3 is 15 amino acids. The germline V gene encodes CDR1 SNHLY and CDR2 FYNNEI.

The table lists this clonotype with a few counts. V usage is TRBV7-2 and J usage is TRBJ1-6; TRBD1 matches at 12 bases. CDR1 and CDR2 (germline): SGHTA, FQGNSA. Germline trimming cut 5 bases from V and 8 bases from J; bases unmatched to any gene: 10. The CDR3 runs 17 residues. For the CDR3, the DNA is TGTGCCAGCAGCGGAGGGACAGGGGGCAGGATGGATTCACCCCTCCACTTT. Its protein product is CASSGGTGGRMDSPLHF.

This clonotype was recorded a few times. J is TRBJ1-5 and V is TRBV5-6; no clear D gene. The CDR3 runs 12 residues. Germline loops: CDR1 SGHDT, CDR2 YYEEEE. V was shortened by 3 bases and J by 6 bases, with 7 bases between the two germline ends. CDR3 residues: CASSYQGQPQHF. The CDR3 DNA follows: TGTGCCAGCAGCTACCAAGGTCAGCCCCAGCATTTT. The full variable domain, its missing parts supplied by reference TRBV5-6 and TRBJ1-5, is DAGVTQSPTHLIKTRGQQVTLRCSPKSGHDTVSWYQQALGQGPQFIFQYYEEEERQRGNFPDRFSGHQFPNYSSELNVNALLLGDSALYLCASSYQGQPQHFGDGTRLSIL.

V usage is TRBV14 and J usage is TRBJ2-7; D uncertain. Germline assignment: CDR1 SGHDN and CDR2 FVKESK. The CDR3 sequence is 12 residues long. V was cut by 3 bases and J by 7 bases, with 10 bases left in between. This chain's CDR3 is CASSQYVGEQYF. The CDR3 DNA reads TGTGCCAGCAGCCAGTACGTGGGAGAGCAGTACTTC.

The CDR3 bases are TGTGCCATCAGTGAGTCTACTGTCCGCACAGATACGCAGTATTTT. It is translated as CAISESTVRTDTQYF. This sequence joins TRBV10-3 and TRBJ2-3; D is unresolved. The ends were cut back, 0 bases at V and 1 base at J, with 8 bases in the middle. The CDR3 runs to 15 residues. CDR1 ENHRY and CDR2 SYGVKD come from the germline V gene.

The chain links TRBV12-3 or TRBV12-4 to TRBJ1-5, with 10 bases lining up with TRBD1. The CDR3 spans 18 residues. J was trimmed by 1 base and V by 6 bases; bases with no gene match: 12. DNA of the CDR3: TGTGCCAGCAGCTTCGACAGGGGGCCCCGACTGAGCAATCAGCCCCAGCATTTT. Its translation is CASSFDRGPRLSNQPQHF.

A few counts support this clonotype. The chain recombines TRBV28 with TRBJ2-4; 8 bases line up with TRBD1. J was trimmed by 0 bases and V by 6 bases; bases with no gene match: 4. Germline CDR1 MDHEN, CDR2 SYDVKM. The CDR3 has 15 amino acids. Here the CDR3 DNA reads TGTGCCAGCAGGCCGGACAGGGAAGCCAAAAACATTCAGTACTTC. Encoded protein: CASRPDREAKNIQYF.

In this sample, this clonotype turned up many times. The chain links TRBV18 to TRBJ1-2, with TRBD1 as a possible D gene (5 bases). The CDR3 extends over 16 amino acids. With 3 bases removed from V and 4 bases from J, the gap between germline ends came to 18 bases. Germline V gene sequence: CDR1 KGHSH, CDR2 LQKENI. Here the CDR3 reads CASSPTIGTSVYGYTF. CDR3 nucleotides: TGTGCCAGCTCACCCACAATAGGGACCTCGGTCTATGGCTACACCTTC.

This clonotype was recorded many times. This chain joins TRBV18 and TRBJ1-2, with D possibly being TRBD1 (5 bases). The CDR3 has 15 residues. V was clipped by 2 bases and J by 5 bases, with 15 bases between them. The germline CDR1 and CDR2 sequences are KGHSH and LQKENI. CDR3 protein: CASSPTDQGVYGYTF. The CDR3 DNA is TGTGCCAGCTCACCAACTGATCAGGGTGTATATGGCTACACCTTC.

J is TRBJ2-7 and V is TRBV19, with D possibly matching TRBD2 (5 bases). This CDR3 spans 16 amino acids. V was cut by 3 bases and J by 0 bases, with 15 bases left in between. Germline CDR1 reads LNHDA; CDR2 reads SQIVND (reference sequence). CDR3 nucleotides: TGTGCCAGTAGTATGTATGGTACGGGGAGCTCCTACGAGCAGTACTTC. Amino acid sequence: CASSMYGTGSSYEQYF. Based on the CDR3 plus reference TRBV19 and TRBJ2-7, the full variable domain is DGGITQSPKYLFRKEGQNVTLSCEQNLNHDAMYWYRQDPGQGLRLIYYSQIVNDFQKGDIAEGYSVSREKKESFPLTVTSAQKNPTAFYLCASSMYGTGSSYEQYFGPGTRLTVT.

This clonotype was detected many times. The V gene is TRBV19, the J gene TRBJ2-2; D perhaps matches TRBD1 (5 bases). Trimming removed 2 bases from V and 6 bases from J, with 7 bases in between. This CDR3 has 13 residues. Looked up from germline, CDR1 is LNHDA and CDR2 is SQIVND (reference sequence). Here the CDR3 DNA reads TGTGCCAGTAGTATACAGGGTTCCGGGGAGCTGTTTTTT. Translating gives CASSIQGSGELFF. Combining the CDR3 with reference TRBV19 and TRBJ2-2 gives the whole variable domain DGGITQSPKYLFRKEGQNVTLSCEQNLNHDAMYWYRQDPGQGLRLIYYSQIVNDFQKGDIAEGYSVSREKKESFPLTVTSAQKNPTAFYLCASSIQGSGELFFGEGSRLTVL.

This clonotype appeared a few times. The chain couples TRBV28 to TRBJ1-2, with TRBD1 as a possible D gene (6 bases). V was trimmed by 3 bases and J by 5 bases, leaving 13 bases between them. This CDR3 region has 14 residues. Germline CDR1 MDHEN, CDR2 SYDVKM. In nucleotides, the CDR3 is TGTGCCAGCAGTTTGCTGGACAGCTCTTATGGCTACACCTTC. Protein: CASSLLDSSYGYTF.

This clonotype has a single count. The CDR3 DNA reads as TGCAGCGTTGTTGGCGGGGTAGAGACCCAGTACTTC. Translated: CSVVGGVETQYF. The chain is built from TRBV29-1 and TRBJ2-5; a weak D match, TRBD2 (6 bases). The CDR3 consists of 12 residues. V was trimmed by 4 bases and J by 4 bases, leaving 10 bases between them. The germline CDR1 and CDR2 sequences are SQVTM and ANQGSEA.

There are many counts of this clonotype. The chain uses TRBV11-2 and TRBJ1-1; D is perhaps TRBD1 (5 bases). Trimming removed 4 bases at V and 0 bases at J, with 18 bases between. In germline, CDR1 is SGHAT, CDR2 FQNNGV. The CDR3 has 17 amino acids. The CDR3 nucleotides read TGTGCCAGCAGCTCCAGTGGGGGGGGGAGGATGAACACTGAAGCTTTCTTT. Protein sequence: CASSSSGGGRMNTEAFF.

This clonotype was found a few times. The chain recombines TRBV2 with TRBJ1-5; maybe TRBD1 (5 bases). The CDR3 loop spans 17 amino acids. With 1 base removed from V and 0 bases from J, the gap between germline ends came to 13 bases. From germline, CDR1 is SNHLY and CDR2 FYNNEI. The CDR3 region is CASSEESGGNSNQPQHF. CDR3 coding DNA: TGTGCCAGCAGTGAAGAGAGCGGGGGTAATAGCAATCAGCCCCAGCATTTT.

CDR3 sequence: CASSTGTSGRADTQYF. For the CDR3, the DNA is TGTGCCAGCAGTACTGGGACTAGCGGGAGGGCAGATACGCAGTATTTT. V usage is TRBV6-1 and J usage is TRBJ2-3, with 16 bases that match TRBD2. The CDR3 length is 16 residues. CDR1 and CDR2 from the germline V gene are MNHNS and SASEGT. Trimming removed 5 bases from V and 4 bases from J; junction bases left unmatched: 3.

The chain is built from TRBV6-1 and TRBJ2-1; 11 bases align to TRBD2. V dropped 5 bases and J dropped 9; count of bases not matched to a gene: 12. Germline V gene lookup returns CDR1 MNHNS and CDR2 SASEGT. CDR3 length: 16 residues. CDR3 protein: CASSYPLAGGLGEQFF. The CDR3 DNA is TGTGCCAGCAGTTATCCTCTAGCGGGAGGTTTGGGTGAGCAGTTCTTC.

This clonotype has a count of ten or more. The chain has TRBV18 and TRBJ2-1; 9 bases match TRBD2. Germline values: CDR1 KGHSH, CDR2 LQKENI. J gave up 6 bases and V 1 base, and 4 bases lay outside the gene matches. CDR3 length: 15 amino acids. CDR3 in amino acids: CASSPLGTSPNEQFF. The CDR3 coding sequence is TGTGCCAGCTCACCACTCGGGACTAGCCCCAATGAGCAGTTCTTC.